A selection of T cell receptor beta chains follows, all from one sample in a study of yellow fever vaccine responses in identical twins. TCRdb analysed the RT-PCR reads with MiXCR anew, one entry per CDR3 protein. The table lists around 15,000 distinct CDR3 sequences, roughly 80% of them singletons. Sequencing used T cells from blood (PBMCs), unsorted or a sorted subset (not recorded which), obtained before or after yellow fever vaccination (not recorded which). All receptors come from a woman aged 18-29 years who received the yellow fever vaccine. The CDR3 runs from the conserved cysteine through the conserved F or W. The D gene is left open where the match is weak. A row's size may be missing; if present it is once, few, many or a size class.

clone_size,v_call,d_call,j_call,cdr3_aa,cdr3_nt
-,TRBV24-1,TRBD2,TRBJ2-3,CATSDLNSGRDTQYF,TGTGCCACCAGTGATTTGAATAGCGGGAGAGATACGCAGTATTTT
-,TRBV18,TRBD1,TRBJ2-7,CASSADRGSILDEQYF,TGTGCCAGCTCAGCCGACAGGGGGTCGATTCTCGACGAGCAGTACTTC
-,TRBV4-2,TRBD2,TRBJ2-5,CASSQEGSPSGGQETQYF,TGTGCCAGCAGCCAAGAAGGATCCCCTAGCGGGGGCCAAGAGACCCAGTACTTC
once,TRBV28,-,TRBJ2-5,CASSLDIQETQYF,TGTGCCAGCAGTTTAGACATACAAGAGACCCAGTACTTC
-,TRBV23-1,-,TRBJ2-3,CASSQRTLWDTQYF,TGCGCCAGCAGTCAAAGGACCCTTTGGGATACGCAGTATTTT
-,TRBV11-2,-,TRBJ2-7,CASSFSLGGEQYF,TGTGCCAGCAGCTTCAGTCTAGGAGGGGAGCAGTACTTC
-,TRBV20-1,TRBD2,TRBJ2-1,CSARLLAGASVPSEQFF,TGCAGTGCTAGACTTCTAGCGGGCGCCTCCGTCCCCAGTGAGCAGTTCTTC
once,TRBV28,TRBD2,TRBJ2-5,CASSLSALGAGGETQYF,TGTGCCAGCAGTTTATCGGCTCTCGGGGCGGGAGGCGAGACCCAGTACTTC
-,TRBV11-1,TRBD1,TRBJ2-7,CASSSSPPGQGSYEQYF,TGTGCCAGCAGCTCATCCCCCCCGGGACAGGGGTCCTACGAGCAGTACTTC
-,TRBV24-1,-,TRBJ2-3,CATRGTDTQYF,TGTGCCACCAGGGGCACAGATACGCAGTATTTT
-,TRBV6-1,TRBD2,TRBJ2-1,CASSLIRLAGNNEQFF,TGTGCCAGCAGCCTGATCCGACTAGCGGGGAACAATGAGCAGTTCTTC
-,TRBV25-1,-,TRBJ2-3,CASSEVVSADTQYF,TGTGCCAGCAGTGAGGTTGTCAGCGCAGATACGCAGTATTTT
-,TRBV11-2,TRBD2,TRBJ2-1,CASSPLGTSGVYNEQFF,TGTGCCAGCAGCCCCTTAGGGACTAGCGGGGTTTACAATGAGCAGTTCTTC
once,TRBV2,-,TRBJ2-1,CASSEGGDEQFF,TGTGCCAGCAGTGAAGGGGGGGATGAGCAGTTCTTC
-,TRBV23-1,-,TRBJ1-2,CASSLGTRNYGYTF,TGCGCCAGCAGTCTGGGGACAAGGAACTATGGCTACACCTTC
-,TRBV5-8,-,TRBJ1-5,CASSLTGRDNQPQHF,TGTGCCAGCAGCTTGACAGGGCGCGACAATCAGCCCCAGCATTTT
-,TRBV14,-,TRBJ1-2,CASSQQNYGYTF,TGTGCCAGCAGCCAGCAAAACTATGGCTACACCTTC
-,TRBV14,-,TRBJ2-3,CASSHLPSTDTQYF,TGTGCCAGCAGCCACCTACCCAGCACAGATACGCAGTATTTT
few,TRBV7-9,-,TRBJ1-3,CASSFETLRNTIYF,TGTGCCAGCAGCTTCGAAACACTGAGAAACACCATATATTTT
-,TRBV4-3,TRBD1,TRBJ1-2,CASSPDRNYGYTF,TGCGCCAGCAGCCCGGACAGGAACTATGGCTACACCTTC
-,TRBV30,-,TRBJ1-1,CAWSVGMNTEAFF,TGTGCCTGGAGTGTAGGGATGAACACTGAAGCTTTCTTT
-,TRBV4-2,TRBD1,TRBJ2-1,CASSHDRGNEQFF,TGTGCCAGCAGCCATGACAGGGGAAATGAGCAGTTCTTC
few,TRBV20-1,-,TRBJ2-5,CSAEAEETQYF,TGCAGTGCTGAGGCAGAAGAGACCCAGTACTTC
-,TRBV11-2,-,TRBJ2-1,CASSSPGTLNEQFF,TGTGCCAGCAGCTCCCCCGGGACTCTCAATGAGCAGTTCTTC
-,TRBV27,-,TRBJ1-4,CASSSPGSQGANEKLFF,TGTGCCAGCAGTTCACCCGGGTCTCAAGGAGCTAATGAAAAACTGTTTTTT
-,TRBV30,TRBD2,TRBJ2-1,CAWTIGTSGTEQFF,TGTGCCTGGACAATCGGGACTAGCGGGACTGAGCAGTTCTTC
-,TRBV30,-,TRBJ2-5,CAWSSLGGGQETQYF,TGTGCCTGGAGTTCCTTGGGCGGCGGACAAGAGACCCAGTACTTC
-,TRBV12-2,-,TRBJ2-5,CASRQVEREGHTETQYF,TGTGCAAGTCGACAGGTGGAGCGGGAGGGCCATACGGAGACCCAGTACTTC
-,TRBV29-1,-,TRBJ2-1,CSARVGNEQFF,TGCAGCGCCAGAGTCGGGAATGAGCAGTTCTTC
-,TRBV19,-,TRBJ1-2,CASSTKRTSMYGYTF,TGTGCCAGTAGCACTAAAAGGACATCGATGTATGGCTACACCTTC
-,TRBV20-1,TRBD1,TRBJ1-1,CSVPNPGQVNTEAFF,TGCAGTGTTCCGAATCCGGGACAGGTGAACACTGAAGCTTTCTTT
-,TRBV29-1,-,TRBJ2-7,CSVVADNSYEQYF,TGCAGCGTTGTGGCCGACAATTCCTACGAGCAGTACTTC
once,TRBV20-1,TRBD2,TRBJ2-5,CSAREEREAMQETQYF,TGCAGTGCTAGAGAAGAGCGGGAGGCCATGCAAGAGACCCAGTACTTC
-,TRBV13,-,TRBJ2-3,CASADEGVSGTDTQYF,TGTGCCAGCGCCGATGAGGGGGTTTCGGGCACAGATACGCAGTATTTT
-,TRBV7-6,-,TRBJ1-6,CASSLASSYNSPLHF,TGTGCCAGCAGCTTAGCTAGCTCCTATAATTCACCCCTCCACTTT
-,TRBV20-1,TRBD2,TRBJ2-7,CSARKSGSFDYEQYF,TGCAGTGCTCGAAAAAGCGGGAGTTTCGACTACGAGCAGTACTTC
-,TRBV20-1,-,TRBJ2-7,CSALRVNEQYF,TGCAGTGCATTAAGGGTTAACGAGCAGTACTTC
-,TRBV6-2/TRBV6-3,-,TRBJ2-7,CASSYARDGYEQYF,TGTGCCAGCAGTTACGCGCGGGATGGCTACGAGCAGTACTTC
-,TRBV5-1,-,TRBJ2-5,CASSLIRETQYF,TGCGCCAGCAGCTTGATTCGGGAGACCCAGTACTTC
-,TRBV29-1,TRBD2,TRBJ2-1,CSVSSGQISYNEQFF,TGCAGCGTGTCTAGCGGTCAGATCTCCTACAATGAGCAGTTCTTC
-,TRBV19,TRBD2,TRBJ2-1,CASSYPSGSSYNEQFF,TGTGCCAGTAGTTACCCTAGCGGGAGCTCCTACAATGAGCAGTTCTTC
-,TRBV18,TRBD1,TRBJ1-6,CASSPQGADSPLHF,TGTGCCAGCTCACCACAGGGGGCTGATTCACCCCTCCACTTT
-,TRBV28,TRBD2,TRBJ2-1,CASSASGTYNEQFF,TGTGCCAGCAGTGCGAGCGGGACCTACAATGAGCAGTTCTTC
-,TRBV29-1,-,TRBJ2-1,CSVRRSSYNEQFF,TGCAGCGTCAGACGGAGCTCCTACAATGAGCAGTTCTTC
-,TRBV11-3,-,TRBJ2-7,CASTLRVSYEQYF,TGTGCCAGCACCCTCCGGGTCTCCTACGAGCAGTACTTC
few,TRBV11-1,TRBD2,TRBJ2-1,CASSSTTSGRGSGNEQFF,TGTGCCAGCAGCTCCACGACTAGCGGGAGGGGGTCCGGCAATGAGCAGTTCTTC
few,TRBV30,-,TRBJ1-6,CAGGRNSPLHF,TGTGCTGGGGGCAGGAATTCACCCCTCCACTTT
once,TRBV2,TRBD1,TRBJ1-4,CASSIWDRYNEKLFF,TGTGCCAGCAGCATATGGGACAGATATAATGAAAAACTGTTTTTT
-,TRBV7-9,-,TRBJ2-3,CASSPGRGPDTQYF,TGTGCCAGCAGCCCTGGTCGTGGGCCAGATACGCAGTATTTT
-,TRBV5-1,TRBD2,TRBJ2-3,CASSLSSGRGTDTQYF,TGCGCCAGCAGCTTGTCTAGCGGCAGGGGCACAGATACGCAGTATTTT